The rows below give T cell receptor beta chains drawn from one sample of a study of shared clonotypes between healthy human individuals. TCRdb's copy holds only in-frame clones and misses some; the assay was immunoSEQ multiplex PCR. This table holds 2 million or so clones, approximately 95% found once. Sequences were obtained from naive CD4+ T cells sorted from blood. The receptors derive from a man younger than 35 in good health. The CDR3 runs from the conserved cysteine through the conserved F or W. The D gene is left open where the match is weak. Where a row states a size, it is once, few, many or the class of an expanded clone; other rows omit it.

D gene	clone size	CDR3 length	V gene	J gene	CDR3 protein	CDR3 DNA
TRBD2	.	19	TRBV5-4	TRBJ2-1	CASSPPPGLAGGFGNEQFF	TGTGCCAGCAGTCCCCCACCGGGACTAGCGGGGGGGTTCGGCAATGAGCAGTTCTTC
.	.	15	TRBV5-1	TRBJ2-1	CASSLGLSTYNEQFF	TGCGCCAGCAGCCTAGGGTTATCTACGTACAATGAGCAGTTCTTC
.	once	14	TRBV4-1	TRBJ2-7	CASSNVDSSYEQYF	TGCGCCAGCAGCAATGTGGACTCATCCTACGAGCAGTACTTC
.	.	15	TRBV11-2	TRBJ1-2	CASSLVARTNYGYTF	TGTGCCAGCAGCTTAGTGGCCAGAACTAACTATGGCTACACCTTC
.	.	13	TRBV29-1	TRBJ2-2	CSVAAPNTGELFF	TGCAGCGTCGCGGCTCCGAACACCGGGGAGCTGTTTTTT
.	.	12	TRBV18	TRBJ1-1	CASSPVRAEAFF	TGTGCCAGCTCGCCCGTTCGGGCCGAAGCTTTCTTT
.	.	16	TRBV2	TRBJ2-2	CASSAEHNLNTGELFF	TGTGCCAGCAGTGCTGAACATAACCTGAACACCGGGGAGCTGTTTTTT
.	.	12	TRBV4-1	TRBJ2-1	CASSQAPDEQFF	TGCGCCAGCAGCCAAGCGCCCGATGAGCAGTTCTTC
.	.	15	TRBV2	TRBJ1-2	CASSEAQAGTGGYTF	TGTGCCAGCAGTGAAGCTCAGGCAGGGACGGGAGGCTACACCTTC
.	.	13	TRBV10-1	TRBJ1-2	CASSSGTNYGYTF	TGCGCCAGCAGCTCCGGGACAAACTATGGCTACACCTTC
.	few	11	TRBV30	TRBJ1-1	CAWSREIEAFF	TGTGCCTGGAGTAGAGAGATTGAAGCTTTCTTT
.	.	13	TRBV11-2	TRBJ1-5	CASSLSQEQPQHF	TGTGCCAGCAGCTTATCTCAGGAACAGCCCCAGCATTTT
.	.	14	TRBV7-6	TRBJ2-7	CASSLVPKGYEQYF	TGTGCCAGCAGCTTGGTTCCTAAAGGCTACGAGCAGTACTTC
TRBD1	.	13	TRBV2	TRBJ1-2	CASSIGTAHGYTF	TGTGCCAGCTCCATCGGGACAGCTCATGGCTACACCTTC
.	.	17	TRBV30	TRBJ1-2	CAWSVDLWDTTNYGYTF	TGTGCCTGGAGTGTAGATTTGTGGGACACCACTAACTATGGCTACACCTTC
.	.	15	TRBV7-9	TRBJ2-1	CASSLGDTDYNEQFF	TGTGCCAGCAGCTTAGGAGATACCGACTACAATGAGCAGTTCTTC
.	.	13	TRBV5-6	TRBJ2-7	CASSSLSSYEQYF	TGTGCCAGCAGCTCCCTAAGCTCCTACGAGCAGTACTTC
.	once	11	TRBV30	TRBJ1-4	CAWSVYEKLFF	TGTGCCTGGAGTGTCTATGAAAAACTGTTTTTT
TRBD1	.	11	TRBV7-9	TRBJ1-2	CASSGQGGYTF	TGTGCCAGCAGCGGACAGGGAGGCTACACCTTC
TRBD2	.	15	TRBV7-2	TRBJ2-5	CASSFSGGAQETQYF	TGTGCCAGCAGCTTTAGCGGGGGGGCCCAAGAGACCCAGTACTTC
.	.	15	TRBV5-1	TRBJ2-5	CASSLGVSVDKTQYF	TGCGCCAGCAGCTTGGGTGTTTCAGTCGATAAGACCCAGTACTTC
TRBD1	.	19	TRBV7-9	TRBJ2-1	CASSLKRIPETGVINEQFF	TGTGCCAGCAGCTTGAAACGGATCCCCGAGACAGGGGTAATAAATGAGCAGTTCTTC
TRBD1	.	16	TRBV6-6	TRBJ1-1	CASSKGQGAMNTEAFF	TGTGCCAGCAGTAAAGGACAGGGGGCGATGAACACTGAAGCTTTCTTT
.	once	14	TRBV7-9	TRBJ2-5	CASSRRTGQETQYF	TGTGCCAGCAGCCGACGGACTGGCCAAGAGACCCAGTACTTC
.	.	15	TRBV4-3	TRBJ2-7	CASSQGRRPSYEQYF	TGCGCCAGCAGCCAAGGGCGACGACCCTCCTACGAGCAGTACTTC
.	.	10	TRBV29-1	TRBJ2-5	CSVQQETQYF	TGCAGCGTACAGCAAGAGACCCAGTACTTC
.	.	14	TRBV27	TRBJ2-7	CASSSQGGSYEQYF	TGTGCCAGCAGTTCACAAGGGGGCTCCTACGAGCAGTACTTC
.	.	16	TRBV6-5	TRBJ2-1	CASSSTDSGVYNEQFF	TGTGCCAGCAGTTCAACGGACAGTGGGGTTTACAATGAGCAGTTCTTC
.	.	17	TRBV9	TRBJ1-2	CASSVASTLGEKSGYTF	TGTGCCAGCAGCGTAGCGAGCACCCTGGGGGAAAAAAGCGGCTACACCTTC
TRBD1	.	18	TRBV5-1	TRBJ2-2	CASSYRGGQGKDTGELFF	TGCGCCAGCAGCTACCGCGGGGGACAGGGAAAGGACACCGGGGAGCTGTTTTTT
TRBD2	.	15	TRBV15	TRBJ2-7	CATSIQIGTSDEQYF	TGTGCCACCAGCATCCAGATCGGGACTAGCGATGAGCAGTACTTC
.	once	14	TRBV6-1	TRBJ1-3	CASSGFRVGNTIYF	TGTGCCAGCAGTGGCTTCAGGGTTGGAAACACCATATATTTT
.	.	13	TRBV30	TRBJ2-5	CAWNDGMQETQYF	TGTGCCTGGAACGATGGGATGCAAGAGACCCAGTACTTC
.	.	12	TRBV29-1	TRBJ1-1	CSVSGGLTEAFF	TGCAGCGTTTCGGGGGGGCTCACTGAAGCTTTCTTT
.	.	18	TRBV7-9	TRBJ1-6	CASSLEGVRGTGFSPLHF	TGTGCCAGCAGCTTAGAGGGGGTCCGAGGTACGGGATTTTCACCCCTCCACTTT
.	.	13	TRBV27	TRBJ2-7	CASSPSGTYEQYF	TGTGCCAGCAGTCCCAGCGGTACCTACGAGCAGTACTTC
.	.	17	TRBV2	TRBJ2-7	CASSEGDAWGVQYEQYF	TGTGCCAGCAGTGAAGGAGACGCCTGGGGGGTACAGTACGAGCAGTACTTC
.	.	10	TRBV30	TRBJ1-2	CAWSVPPPYF	TGTGCCTGGAGTGTCCCCCCCCCTTACTTC
TRBD1	.	14	TRBV5-1	TRBJ2-1	CASSPGTATDEQFF	TGCGCCAGCAGTCCCGGGACAGCTACAGATGAGCAGTTCTTC
.	.	14	TRBV5-2	TRBJ1-4	CASSQDVSGEKLFF	TGCGCCAGCAGCCAAGATGTGAGTGGAGAAAAACTGTTTTTT
TRBD1	.	15	TRBV27	TRBJ2-7	CASSSLPDRGYEQYF	TGTGCCAGCAGTTCACTTCCTGACAGGGGCTACGAGCAGTACTTC
.	.	14	TRBV7-8	TRBJ2-7	CASSLAPGSYEQYF	TGTGCCAGCAGCTTAGCGCCCGGTTCCTACGAGCAGTACTTC
.	.	13	TRBV2	TRBJ1-4	CASSLVDNEKLFF	TGTGCCAGCAGCCTCGTGGACAATGAAAAACTGTTTTTT
.	.	15	TRBV30	TRBJ2-7	CAWSFFRGATYEQYF	TGTGCCTGGAGTTTCTTTCGGGGGGCGACCTACGAGCAGTACTTC
.	.	15	TRBV7-2	TRBJ2-3	CASSFSGPNPDTQYF	TGTGCCAGCAGTTTTAGCGGCCCAAACCCAGATACGCAGTATTTT
.	.	16	TRBV6-5	TRBJ2-6	CASSYSTISGANVLTF	TGTGCCAGCAGTTACTCGACGATCTCTGGGGCCAACGTCCTGACTTTC
TRBD1	.	13	TRBV30	TRBJ1-3	CAWKQGGTNTIYF	TGTGCCTGGAAGCAGGGGGGGACCAACACCATATATTTT
TRBD1	.	16	TRBV30	TRBJ2-3	CAWSVGTGGSTDTQYF	TGTGCCTGGAGTGTTGGGACAGGGGGAAGCACAGATACGCAGTATTTT
.	.	14	TRBV5-4	TRBJ2-2	CASSPTSYGGELFF	TGTGCCAGCAGCCCGACCTCTTATGGCGGGGAGCTGTTTTTT